This is a list of T cell receptor beta chains from one sample in a study of CD8 T cells in ankylosing spondylitis. TCRdb ran MiXCR on the 5' RACE reads and lists one entry per CDR3 protein. Of 250,000 to 400,000 distinct CDR3 sequences listed, around 10% are singletons. The sample comprised blood, either unsorted or a sorted T cell fraction (not recorded which). Source of these receptors: a female donor with ankylosing spondylitis or in good health (not recorded which). CDR3s include the opening cysteine and the closing phenylalanine or tryptophan. The D gene is left open where the match is weak. Expanded clones are given a class, and other clones once, few, many or no size at all.

v_gene	abundance	d_gene	j_gene	CDR3nt	CDR3aa
TRBV29-1	many	.	TRBJ1-2	TGCAGCGTTGAAGTGTCTCGGGGGGCCTCTGGCTACACCTTC	CSVEVSRGASGYTF
TRBV20-1	many	TRBD2	TRBJ2-1	TGCAGTGCTAGAGATCCGAGCGGGAGTGGTCGTGAGCAGTTCTTC	CSARDPSGSGREQFF
TRBV12-3/TRBV12-4	many	.	TRBJ1-5	TGTGCCAGCAGGCCTACAGGGAGGCAGCCCCAGCATTTT	CASRPTGRQPQHF
TRBV3-1	.	.	TRBJ2-2	TGTGCCAGCAGCCAAGGGGCATCCTACAGGGTGGCCGGGGAGCTGTTTTTT	CASSQGASYRVAGELFF
TRBV20-1	many	.	TRBJ1-1	TGCAGTGCTGGCGAGGCTGCCGAAGCTTTCTTT	CSAGEAAEAFF
TRBV5-6	.	TRBD1	TRBJ2-1	TGTGCCAGCAGCCGGGGACAGGGGACTTACAAGGAGCAGTTCTTC	CASSRGQGTYKEQFF
TRBV6-1	.	.	TRBJ2-7	TGTGCCAGCAGTGCCCACTTCTCAAGGGCTACCTACGAGCAGTACTTC	CASSAHFSRATYEQYF
TRBV10-3	many	TRBD2	TRBJ2-1	TGTGCCATCACCAGCGGGAGTTTTAATGAGCAGTTCTTC	CAITSGSFNEQFF
TRBV7-2	many	.	TRBJ1-1	TGTGCCAGCAGCTTGGTGTCCGGGACGATACTGAACACTGAAGCTTTCTTT	CASSLVSGTILNTEAFF
TRBV20-1	few	TRBD2	TRBJ2-1	TGCAGTGCAACACACGGGACTAGCGGGAGCAATGAGCAGTTCTTC	CSATHGTSGSNEQFF